These 14 T cell receptor beta chains share one sample of origin, sequenced in a study of cytomegalovirus exposure and HLA in healthy donors. The PCR was carried out with 60 Vbeta primers and 13 Jbeta primers. Using immunoSEQ multiplex PCR, the repertoire was profiled, and TCRdb retains in-frame clones only, with some absent. Of 90,000 or so clones in the sample, 70% to 75% were seen once. Input material: PBMCs. Source of these receptors: a man between 60 and 75 years old in good health and CMV-seronegative.

Worth noting for this clone: Relative to the germline gene, one junction end is altered; a read error may explain this. V usage is TRBV7-9 and J usage is TRBJ2-3; D ambiguous. The CDR3 covers 11 residues. CDR1 SEHNR and CDR2 FQNEAQ come from the germline V gene (reference sequence). This CDR3 reads CSSTSTDTQYF. The CDR3, as DNA: TGTTCCAGCACTAGCACAGATACGCAGTATTTT.

The chain has TRBV11-1 and TRBJ2-1; the match to TRBD1 covers 9 bases. V lost 1 base, J lost 7 bases, and 8 bases stayed unmatched. Germline V gives CDR1 SGHAT, CDR2 FQDESV (reference sequence). The CDR3 totals 16 residues. DNA of the CDR3: TGTGCCAGCAGCTTAGGTGGGACAGGGACATTTAATGAGCAGTTCTTC. As protein: CASSLGGTGTFNEQFF.

The genes are TRBV5-1 and TRBJ2-3, with TRBD2 matching over 10 bases. The germline V gene encodes CDR1 SGHRS and CDR2 YFSETQ. The length of the CDR3 is 17 residues. The ends lost 0 bases at V and 6 bases at J; junction bases unmatched: 10. The CDR3: CASSLGVAGGTADTQYF. Written as DNA, the CDR3 is TGCGCCAGCAGCTTGGGGGTAGCGGGGGGCACGGCGGATACGCAGTATTTT.

V and J are TRBV18 and TRBJ2-1, with 9 bases identical to TRBD1. The V gene's germline CDR1 is KGHSH and CDR2 LQKENI. The junction had 6 bases not matched to a gene; V was cut back by 6 bases and J by 3 bases. CDR3 length: 15 residues. This CDR3 reads CASSPGTGNYNEQFF. For the CDR3, the DNA is TGTGCCAGCTCCCCCGGGACAGGGAACTACAATGAGCAGTTCTTC.

As regards this clone: One end of the junction does not line up with germline, which may come from a read error. This chain joins TRBV7-7 and TRBJ2-3, with TRBD1 as a possible D gene (5 bases). CDR3 length: 14 amino acids. Germline assignment: CDR1 SSHAT and CDR2 FNYEAQ (reference sequence). The CDR3 nucleotides read TGTGCTAGCAGCTTATTAGGGGCGGAGGATACGCAGTATTTT. Protein: CASSLLGAEDTQYF.

The sample holds a few counts of this clone. This chain connects TRBV5-1 to TRBJ2-7; D might be TRBD2 (6 bases). Germline V gives CDR1 SGHRS, CDR2 YFSETQ. The ends were cut back, 3 bases at V and 4 bases at J, with 8 bases in the middle. This CDR3 spans 12 amino acids. CDR3 nucleotides: TGCGCCAGCAGCTCGGAGGGGTACGAGCAGTACTTC. This codes for CASSSEGYEQYF.

The chain couples TRBV7-9 to TRBJ2-1; D gene ambiguous. This CDR3 is built from 14 residues. Germline assignment: CDR1 SEHNR and CDR2 FQNEAQ (reference sequence). V lost 4 bases, J lost 4 bases, and 11 bases lay in between. CDR3 sequence: CASSWPGYYNEQFF. CDR3 bases: TGTGCCAGCAGCTGGCCGGGTTATTACAATGAGCAGTTCTTC.

The chain uses TRBV6-6 and TRBJ1-5, with D uncertain. The CDR3 runs 11 residues. V lost 6 bases and J 8 bases, leaving 8 bases between the germline ends. CDR1 is MNHNY and CDR2 is SVGAGI in the germline V gene (reference sequence). The CDR3 coding sequence is TGTGCCAGCAGCAGTGAGGAGCCCCAGCATTTT. Its translation is CASSSEEPQHF.

The chain uses TRBV6-1 and TRBJ1-5; D is ambiguous. CDR1 is MNHNS, CDR2 SASEGT, per germline. This CDR3 has 13 amino acids. Trimming removed 2 bases from V and 3 bases from J, with 5 bases in between. This CDR3 reads CASSETDNQPQHF. The CDR3 DNA reads TGTGCCAGCAGTGAAACAGACAATCAGCCCCAGCATTTT.

In this sample, this clone turned up a few times. The rearrangement uses TRBV6-6 and TRBJ1-5; D remains ambiguous. Germline CDR1 reads MNHNY; CDR2 reads SVGAGI (reference sequence). The CDR3 length is 14 residues. Trimming removed 2 bases from V and 11 bases from J, with 16 bases in between. The CDR3 spells CASSYAPRGQTQHF. The CDR3 bases are TGTGCCAGCAGTTACGCCCCGCGAGGGCAAACCCAGCATTTT.

This chain connects TRBV7-6 to TRBJ2-7; 7 positions match TRBD2. The J segment lost 2 bases and the V segment lost 3 bases, leaving 4 bases of the junction unmatched. Germline CDR1 and CDR2: SGHVS and FNYEAQ. The CDR3 runs to 14 residues. The DNA of the CDR3 is TGTGCCAGCAGCTTCCTAGCGGCGACCTACGAGCAGTACTTC. Translation: CASSFLAATYEQYF.

This clone was seen a single time. The chain joins TRBV5-3 to TRBJ1-4, with D perhaps matching TRBD1 (5 bases). TRBV5-3 belongs to the ORF category, with a function that is uncertain. The CDR3 length is 14 residues. V shed 10 bases and J shed 6 bases, with 19 bases lying between them. The CDR3 protein is CAVARRDRDEKLFF. CDR3 nucleotides: TGTGCCGTAGCCCGTAGAGACAGAGATGAAAAACTGTTTTTT.

The V call is TRBV30, the J call TRBJ1-4; 10 nucleotides align to TRBD1. Trimming at V came to 1 base and at J to 4 bases, leaving 3 bases not matched to a gene. From germline, CDR1 is GTSNPN and CDR2 SVGIG (reference sequence). This CDR3 region has 15 residues. The DNA of the CDR3 is TGTGCCTGGAGTGGACAGGGGGCTGGTAATGAAAAACTGTTTTTT. Protein sequence: CAWSGQGAGNEKLFF.

This chain connects TRBV19 to TRBJ1-6, with D perhaps TRBD1 (6 bases). Between the trimmed V and J ends, which lost 6 bases and 10 bases, there was a span of 13 bases. This CDR3 comprises 13 residues. From germline, CDR1 is LNHDA and CDR2 SQIVND (reference sequence). CDR3 coding DNA: TGTGCCAGTAGCACACAGGGAAAATCACCCCTCCACTTT. This gives the protein CASSTQGKSPLHF.